The 19 T cell receptor beta chains in this list originate from one sample, sequenced in a study of radiation and T cells in renal cell carcinoma (dated by TCRdb to about 2020). Library preparation employed the immunoSEQ multiplex PCR assay. In its TCRdb copy, this immuneACCESS table keeps in-frame sequences only and misses some clones. Where compared with another copy, unresolved V genes explain less than half of these, and the others have no known cause. This sample has 70,000 to 100,000 clones in its table, and approximately 83% of those were observed once. 5% to 8% of the sample is held by the ten biggest clonotypes. The time point label for this specimen denotes: baseline pretreatment blood. The treatment or condition label here, explained by the study, means: 15 Gy SBRT to primary tumor, nephrectomy 4 weeks later. The sequencing here drew on blood, taken from a patient whose treatment included radiotherapy and nephrectomy. Receptor source: a man aged 55 to 70 with renal cell carcinoma.

A few counts support this clone. V and J are TRBV4-3 and TRBJ2-1; D is perhaps TRBD2 (6 bases). V gave up 0 bases and J gave up 2 bases, with 17 bases separating them. The CDR3 runs to 18 residues. From germline, CDR1 is LGHNA and CDR2 YSLEER. The chain's CDR3 is CASSQDPVAVHTYNEQFF. DNA of the CDR3: TGCGCCAGCAGCCAAGATCCCGTAGCGGTACACACCTACAATGAGCAGTTCTTC.

The chain carries TRBV13 and TRBJ1-1, with D possibly being TRBD1 (5 bases). The germline V gene has CDR1 PRHDT and CDR2 FYEKMQ (reference sequence). V was trimmed by 3 bases and J by 4 bases, leaving 18 bases between them. The CDR3 is 16 residues long. CDR3 nucleotides: TGTGCCAGCAGCTTCGGGGGAGGAGGGTTTAGCACTGAAGCTTTCTTT. The encoded protein is CASSFGGGGFSTEAFF.

This clone turned up a few times. This chain uses TRBV6-1 with TRBJ2-5; 11 nucleotides match TRBD2. The CDR3 runs 14 residues. The germline V gene has CDR1 MNHNS and CDR2 SASEGT. V trimming: 6 bases; J trimming: 3 bases; junction bases outside the gene matches: 3. This CDR3 is CASRDSGREETQYF. The CDR3 DNA follows: TGTGCCAGCAGGGATAGCGGGAGGGAAGAGACCCAGTACTTC.

This clone has just one count. This chain joins TRBV5-4 and TRBJ1-1; possible D gene TRBD1, 6 bases. Trimming shortened V by 4 bases and J by 0 bases, and 25 bases separated the two germline ends. This CDR3 is 19 amino acids long. CDR1 and CDR2 (germline): SGHNT, YYREEE (reference sequence). The DNA for the CDR3 is TGTGCCAGCAGCCAAGCGACCTGGGGGCCCAGAGGGATGAACACTGAAGCTTTCTTT. Translation gives CASSQATWGPRGMNTEAFF.

This clone was counted only a few times. The chain recombines TRBV5-1 with TRBJ2-1; 8 bases are a match to TRBD2. V was clipped by 4 bases and J by 7 bases; unmatched bases: 4. The CDR3 length is 13 residues. CDR1 and CDR2 from the germline V gene are SGHRS and YFSETQ. The CDR3, as DNA: TGCGCCAGCAGCGCGGGACTAGGAAATGAGCAGTTCTTC. Encoded protein: CASSAGLGNEQFF.

The V call is TRBV28, the J call TRBJ2-5, with 10 positions matching TRBD2. The germline V gene encodes CDR1 MDHEN and CDR2 SYDVKM. V lost 5 bases, J lost 5 bases, and 8 bases stayed unmatched. The CDR3 sequence is 15 residues long. This chain's CDR3 is CASSLTSGRVETQYF. The CDR3 DNA reads TGTGCCAGCAGTCTGACTAGCGGGCGGGTGGAGACCCAGTACTTC.

The V gene is TRBV7-9, the J gene TRBJ2-7; no definite D call. Trimming shortened V by 6 bases and J by 0 bases, and 12 bases separated the two germline ends. Germline loops: CDR1 SEHNR, CDR2 FQNEAQ (reference sequence). The CDR3 length is 14 residues. Written as DNA, the CDR3 is TGTGCCAGCAGGGTCAGTGGTGCCTCCTACGAGCAGTACTTC. Translation: CASRVSGASYEQYF. The whole variable domain, filled in from reference TRBV7-9 and TRBJ2-7, reads DTGVSQNPRHKITKRGQNVTFRCDPISEHNRLYWYRQTLGQGPEFLTYFQNEAQLEKSRLLSDRFSAERPKGSFSTLEIQRTEQGDSAMYLCASRVSGASYEQYFGPGTRLTVT.

This chain joins TRBV2 and TRBJ1-1; D is possibly TRBD1 (5 bases). The CDR3 extends over 14 amino acids. V shed 8 bases and J shed 1 base, with 14 bases lying between them. Germline lookup yields CDR1 SNHLY and CDR2 FYNNEI. CDR3 DNA sequence: TGTGCCAGCGGGGGGTGGGAGGCGAACACTGAAGCTTTCTTT. Translating it yields CASGGWEANTEAFF.

This clone was picked up one time. V usage is TRBV6-1 and J usage is TRBJ2-3; D unclear. V was shortened by 11 bases and J by 3 bases, with 12 bases between the two germline ends. The germline gives CDR1 MNHNS, CDR2 SASEGT. CDR3 length: 12 residues. The CDR3 DNA follows: TGTGCCCACTCCTTGGGGACAGATACGCAGTATTTT. It yields the protein CAHSLGTDTQYF.

The chain has TRBV28 and TRBJ1-5, with D perhaps TRBD1 (6 bases). CDR3 length equals 15 residues. V lost 2 bases and J 2 bases, leaving 10 bases between the germline ends. Germline V CDR1 and CDR2: MDHEN, SYDVKM. CDR3 residues: CASSLGGSGNQPQHF. CDR3 in DNA: TGTGCCAGCAGTTTAGGGGGCTCAGGCAATCAGCCCCAGCATTTT.

The rearrangement links TRBV7-9 to TRBJ1-1; no firm D call. Per germline, CDR1 SEHNR and CDR2 FQNEAQ (reference sequence). This CDR3 has 12 residues. V lost 1 base and J 1 base, leaving 1 base between the germline ends. CDR3: CASSLENTEAFF. The DNA for the CDR3 is TGTGCCAGCAGCTTAGAGAACACTGAAGCTTTCTTT.

The chain couples TRBV10-3 to TRBJ2-7; D call uncertain. CDR1 is ENHRY, CDR2 SYGVKD, per germline. The V and J ends lost 4 bases and 5 bases respectively, with 9 bases between them. CDR3 length: 12 residues. Here the CDR3 DNA reads TGTGCCATCAGTGGTGGGGTACACGAGCAGTACTTC. This sequence encodes CAISGGVHEQYF.

This sequence joins TRBV29-1 and TRBJ2-1, with D possibly TRBD2 on 5 matching bases. The CDR3 length is 13 residues. Trimming removed 6 bases from V and 1 base from J, with 10 bases in between. Germline loops: CDR1 SQVTM, CDR2 ANQGSEA. The CDR3 sequence is CSVQSGSYNEQFF. The DNA for the CDR3 is TGCAGCGTCCAGAGCGGATCCTACAATGAGCAGTTCTTC.

The V gene is TRBV28, the J gene TRBJ2-7; 13 bases are a match to TRBD2. Germline CDR1 reads MDHEN; CDR2 reads SYDVKM. V trimming: 6 bases; J trimming: 13 bases; junction bases outside the gene matches: 9. The CDR3 runs to 13 residues. The CDR3 sequence is CASSPGLAGVLYF. The CDR3 coding sequence is TGTGCCAGCAGCCCTGGACTAGCGGGAGTGTTATACTTC.

The chain combines TRBV2 with TRBJ1-5, with no clear D. The V end was cut by 3 bases, the J end by 7 bases, with 10 bases between. The CDR3 consists of 13 residues. Germline loops: CDR1 SNHLY, CDR2 FYNNEI. CDR3 region: CASSDTPPQPQHF. CDR3 in DNA: TGTGCCAGCAGTGACACCCCCCCCCAGCCCCAGCATTTT.

V is TRBV7-9 and J is TRBJ2-7; D unclear. V lost 5 bases, J lost 5 bases, and 7 bases lay in between. The CDR3 consists of 11 residues. Germline CDR1 and CDR2: SEHNR and FQNEAQ (reference sequence). The CDR3: CASSALHEQYF. CDR3 nucleotide sequence: TGTGCCAGCAGCGCCCTCCACGAGCAGTACTTC.

This clone was picked up a small number of times. This chain connects TRBV19 to TRBJ2-1, with 11 bases aligning to TRBD2. This CDR3 comprises 16 residues. Looked up from germline, CDR1 is LNHDA and CDR2 is SQIVND (reference sequence). J gave up 2 bases and V 7 bases, and 7 bases lay outside the gene matches. CDR3 nucleotide sequence: TGTGCCAGTAAACCCGTAGCGGGAGGGCCCTACAATGAGCAGTTCTTC. It codes for CASKPVAGGPYNEQFF.

The chain is built from TRBV5-6 and TRBJ1-1; D remains ambiguous. Germline CDR1 and CDR2: SGHDT and YYEEEE. There are 14 residues in the CDR3. The germline V and J ends were trimmed by 4 bases and 5 bases, with 15 bases remaining between them. In DNA form, the CDR3 reads TGTGCCAGCAGCAGGGTTGGGGTGGGAACTGAAGCTTTCTTT. Translation: CASSRVGVGTEAFF.

This chain connects TRBV30 to TRBJ1-5; 7 nucleotides agree with TRBD1. This CDR3 spans 13 amino acids. Unmatched junction bases numbered 5, after V lost 0 bases and J lost 9 bases. Germline V gene lookup returns CDR1 GTSNPN and CDR2 SVGIG (reference sequence). The CDR3 sequence is CAWSVGGGRPQHF. CDR3 nucleotide sequence: TGTGCCTGGAGTGTAGGGGGCGGGAGGCCCCAGCATTTT.